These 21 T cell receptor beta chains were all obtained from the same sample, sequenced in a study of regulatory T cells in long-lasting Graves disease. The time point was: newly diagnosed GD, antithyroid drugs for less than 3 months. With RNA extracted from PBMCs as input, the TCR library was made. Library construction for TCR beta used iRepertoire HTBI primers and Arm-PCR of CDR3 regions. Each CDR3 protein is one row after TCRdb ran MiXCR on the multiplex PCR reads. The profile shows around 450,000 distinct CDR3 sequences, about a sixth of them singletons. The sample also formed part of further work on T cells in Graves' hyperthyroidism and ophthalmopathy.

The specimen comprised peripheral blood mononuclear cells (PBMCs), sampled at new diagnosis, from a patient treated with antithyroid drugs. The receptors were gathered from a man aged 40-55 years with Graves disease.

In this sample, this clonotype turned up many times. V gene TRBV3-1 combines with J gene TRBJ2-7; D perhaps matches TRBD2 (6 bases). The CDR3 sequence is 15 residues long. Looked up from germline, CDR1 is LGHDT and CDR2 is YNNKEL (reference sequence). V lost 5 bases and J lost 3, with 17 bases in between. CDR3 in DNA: TGTGCCAGCAGCGAAGGTGCGGGAAGTCTCTACGAGCAGTACTTC. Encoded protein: CASSEGAGSLYEQYF.

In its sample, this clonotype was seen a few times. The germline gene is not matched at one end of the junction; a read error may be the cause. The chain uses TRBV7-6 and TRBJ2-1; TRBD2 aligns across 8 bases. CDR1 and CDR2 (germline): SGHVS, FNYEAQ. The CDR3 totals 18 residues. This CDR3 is CAGSFIYVGRAHSYEQFF. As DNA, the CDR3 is TGTGCCGGCAGCTTTATTTACGTCGGGAGGGCCCACTCTTATGAGCAGTTCTTC. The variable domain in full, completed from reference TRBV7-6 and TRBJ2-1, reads GAGVSQSPRYKVTKRGQDVALRCDPISGHVSLYWYRQALGQGPEFLTYFNYEAQQDKSGLPNDRFSAERPEGSISTLTIQRTEQRDSAMYRCAGSFIYVGRAHSYEQFFGPGTRLTVL.

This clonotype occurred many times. The CDR3 loop is CASSFSPGTSGGDTDTQYF. Written as DNA, the CDR3 is TGTGCCAGCAGCTTTAGCCCGGGGACTAGCGGAGGAGACACAGATACGCAGTATTTT. The J gene is TRBJ2-3, the V gene TRBV7-6; 11 nucleotides agree with TRBD2. Germline V gene data show CDR1 as SGHVS and CDR2 as FNYEAQ. Trimming took 3 bases from V and 2 from J; bases not matched to a gene: 13. The CDR3 has 19 amino acids.

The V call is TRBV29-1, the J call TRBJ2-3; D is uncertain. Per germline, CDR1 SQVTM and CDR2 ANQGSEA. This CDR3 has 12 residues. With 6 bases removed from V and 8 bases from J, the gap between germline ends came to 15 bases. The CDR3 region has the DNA TGCAGCGTAAAAACGCACTCTGGTACGCAGTATTTT. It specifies CSVKTHSGTQYF.

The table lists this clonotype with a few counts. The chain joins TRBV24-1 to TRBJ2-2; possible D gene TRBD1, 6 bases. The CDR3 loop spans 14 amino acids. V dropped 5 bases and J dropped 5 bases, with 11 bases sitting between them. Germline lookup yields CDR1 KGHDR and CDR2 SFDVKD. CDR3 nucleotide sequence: TGTGCCACCAGTGGTGGGGGCGAAACCGGGGAGCTGTTTTTT. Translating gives CATSGGGETGELFF.

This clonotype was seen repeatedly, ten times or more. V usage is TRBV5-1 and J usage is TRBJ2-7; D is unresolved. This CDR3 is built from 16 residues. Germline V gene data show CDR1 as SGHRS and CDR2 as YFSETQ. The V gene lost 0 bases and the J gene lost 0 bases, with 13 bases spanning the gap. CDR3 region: CASSLEAAPISYEQYF. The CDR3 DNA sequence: TGCGCCAGCAGCTTGGAGGCAGCTCCAATCTCCTACGAGCAGTACTTC.

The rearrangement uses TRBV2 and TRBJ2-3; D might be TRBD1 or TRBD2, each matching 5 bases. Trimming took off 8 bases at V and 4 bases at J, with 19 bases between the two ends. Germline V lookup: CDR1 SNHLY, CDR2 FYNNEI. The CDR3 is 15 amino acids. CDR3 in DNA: TGTGCCAGCCGAAAGGAGGCAGGGCAGCCAGATACGCAGTATTTT. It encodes CASRKEAGQPDTQYF.

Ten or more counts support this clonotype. CDR3 amino acids: CASTDKVHNEQFF. CDR3 bases: TGTGCCAGCACCGATAAGGTCCACAATGAGCAGTTCTTC. The chain combines TRBV12-3 or TRBV12-4 with TRBJ2-1, with D unclear. V was trimmed by 7 bases and J by 5 bases, leaving 12 bases between them. The CDR3 totals 13 residues.

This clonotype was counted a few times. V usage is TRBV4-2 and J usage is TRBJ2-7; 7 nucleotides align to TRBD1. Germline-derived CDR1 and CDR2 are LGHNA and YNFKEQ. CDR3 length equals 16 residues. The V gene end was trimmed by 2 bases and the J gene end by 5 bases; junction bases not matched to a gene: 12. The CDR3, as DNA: TGTGCCAGCAGCCAATCTCAGGGGGAAGTACCTAACGAGCAGTACTTC. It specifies CASSQSQGEVPNEQYF.

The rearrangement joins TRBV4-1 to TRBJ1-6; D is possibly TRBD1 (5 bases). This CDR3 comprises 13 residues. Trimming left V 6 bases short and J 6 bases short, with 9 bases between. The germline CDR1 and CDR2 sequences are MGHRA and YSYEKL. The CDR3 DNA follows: TGCGCCAGCAGTGAGGGGCCTAATTCACCCCTCCACTTT. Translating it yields CASSEGPNSPLHF.

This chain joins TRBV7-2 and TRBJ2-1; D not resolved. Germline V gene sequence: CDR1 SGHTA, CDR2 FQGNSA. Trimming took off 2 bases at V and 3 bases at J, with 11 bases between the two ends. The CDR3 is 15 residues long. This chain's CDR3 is CASSLRDGDYNEQFF. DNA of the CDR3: TGTGCCAGCAGCTTACGTGACGGAGACTACAATGAGCAGTTCTTC.

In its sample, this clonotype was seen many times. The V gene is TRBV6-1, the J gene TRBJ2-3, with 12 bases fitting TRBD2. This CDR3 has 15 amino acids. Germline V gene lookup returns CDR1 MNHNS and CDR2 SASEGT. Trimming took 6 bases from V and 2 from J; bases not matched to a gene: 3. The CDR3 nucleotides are TGTGCCAGCAGGGCTAGCGGGAGGGCCACAGATACGCAGTATTTT. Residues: CASRASGRATDTQYF.

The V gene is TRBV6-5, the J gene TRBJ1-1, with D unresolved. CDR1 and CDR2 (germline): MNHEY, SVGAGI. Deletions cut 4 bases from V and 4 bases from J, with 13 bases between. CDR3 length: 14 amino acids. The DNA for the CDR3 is TGTGCCAGCAGTTCTACCCCCGCGCGCACTGAAGCTTTCTTT. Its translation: CASSSTPARTEAFF.

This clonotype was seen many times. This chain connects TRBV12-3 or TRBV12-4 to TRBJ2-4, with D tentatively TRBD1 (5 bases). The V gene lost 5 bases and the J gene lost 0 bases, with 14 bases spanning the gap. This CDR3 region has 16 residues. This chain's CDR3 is CASSLAGRLAKNIQYF. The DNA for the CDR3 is TGTGCCAGCAGTCTCGCAGGGCGGCTAGCCAAAAACATTCAGTACTTC.

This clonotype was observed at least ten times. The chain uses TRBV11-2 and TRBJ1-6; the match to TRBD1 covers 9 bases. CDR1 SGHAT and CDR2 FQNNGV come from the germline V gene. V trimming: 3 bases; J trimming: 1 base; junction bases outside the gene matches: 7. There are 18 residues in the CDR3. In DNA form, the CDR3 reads TGTGCCAGCAGCTTCCTGCCGACAGGGGGTTCCTATAATTCACCCCTCCACTTT. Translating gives CASSFLPTGGSYNSPLHF.

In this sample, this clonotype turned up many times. The CDR3: CASRENQDNSPLHF. Here the CDR3 DNA reads TGTGCCAGCAGAGAAAACCAAGATAATTCACCCCTCCACTTT. The V gene is TRBV2, the J gene TRBJ1-6, with D unresolved. Per the germline V gene, CDR1 is SNHLY and CDR2 is FYNNEI. Between the trimmed V and J ends, which lost 6 bases and 5 bases, there was a span of 11 bases. The CDR3 covers 14 residues. Full variable domain (outside the CDR3, taken from reference TRBV2 and TRBJ1-6): EPEVTQTPSHQVTQMGQEVILRCVPISNHLYFYWYRQILGQKVEFLVSFYNNEISEKSEIFDDQFSVERPDGSNFTLKIRSTKLEDSAMYFCASRENQDNSPLHFGNGTRLTVT.

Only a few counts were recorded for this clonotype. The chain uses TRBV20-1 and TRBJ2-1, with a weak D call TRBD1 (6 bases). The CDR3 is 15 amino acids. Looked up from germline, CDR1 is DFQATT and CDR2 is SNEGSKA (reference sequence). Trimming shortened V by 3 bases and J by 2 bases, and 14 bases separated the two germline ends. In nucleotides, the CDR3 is TGCAGTGCTAGTAAGGGGGACCGCGCCTACAATGAGCAGTTCTTC. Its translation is CSASKGDRAYNEQFF.

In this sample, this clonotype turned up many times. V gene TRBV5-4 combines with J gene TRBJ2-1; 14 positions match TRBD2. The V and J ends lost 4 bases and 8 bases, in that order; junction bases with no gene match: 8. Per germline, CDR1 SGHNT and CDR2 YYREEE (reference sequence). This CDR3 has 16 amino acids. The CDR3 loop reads CASSPTGTSGSDEQFF. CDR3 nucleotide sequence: TGTGCCAGCAGCCCCACCGGGACTAGCGGGAGCGATGAGCAGTTCTTC.

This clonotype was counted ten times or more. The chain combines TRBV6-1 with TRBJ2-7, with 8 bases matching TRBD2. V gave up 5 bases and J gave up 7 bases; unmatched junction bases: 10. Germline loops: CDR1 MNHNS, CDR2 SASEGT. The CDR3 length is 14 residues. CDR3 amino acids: CASSTGTSWTEQYF. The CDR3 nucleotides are TGTGCCAGCAGTACCGGGACTAGTTGGACTGAGCAGTACTTC.

CDR3 loop: CASRTGAMETQYF. Written as DNA, the CDR3 is TGTGCCAGTCGGACAGGGGCTATGGAGACCCAGTACTTC. V gene TRBV6-4 combines with J gene TRBJ2-5; 9 bases line up with TRBD1. Germline CDR1 is MRHNA and CDR2 is SNTAGT. The ends lost 9 bases at V and 5 bases at J; junction bases unmatched: 7. The CDR3 is 13 amino acids.

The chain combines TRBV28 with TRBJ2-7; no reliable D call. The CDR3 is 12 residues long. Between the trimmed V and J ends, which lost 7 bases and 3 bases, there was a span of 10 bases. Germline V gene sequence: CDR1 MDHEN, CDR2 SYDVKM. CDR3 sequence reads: CASILTVYEQYF. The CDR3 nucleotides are TGTGCCAGCATCCTTACAGTCTACGAGCAGTACTTC. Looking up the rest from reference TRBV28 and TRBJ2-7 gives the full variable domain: DVKVTQSSRYLVKRTGEKVFLECVQDMDHENMFWYRQDPGLGLRLIYFSYDVKMKEKGDIPEGYSVSREKKERFSLILESASTNQTSMYLCASILTVYEQYFGPGTRLTVT.